This T cell receptor beta chain was captured by sequencing in a study of Tregs in tolerant kidney transplant recipients. Points on this clone: The target antigen is unknown.

Study observations and caveats: Expanding Tregs on activated donor B cells appeared to best identify donor-specific TCRbeta clones.

Unstimulated Tregs (CD4+CD25+CD127-) and CD4+CD25- non-Tregs were sorted from PBMCs. The protocol was immunoSEQ multiplex PCR, while the TCRdb copy is restricted to in-frame clones and leaves out a portion. This repertoire shows about 240,000 clones, roughly 80% found once; its top ten account for around 0.64%. Trimming stripped 0 bases from V and 4 bases from J, with 12 bases between. Germline V lookup: CDR1 GTSNPN, CDR2 SVGIG (reference sequence). CDR3 size: 14 residues. This clonotype originated in a human donor in good health. Sequenced material: CD4+ T cells from blood. The chain combines TRBV30 with TRBJ1-1; D not certain. As DNA, the CDR3 is TGTGCCTGGAGTGTACCCGAGGTATCCACTGAAGCTTTCTTT. It encodes CAWSVPEVSTEAFF.